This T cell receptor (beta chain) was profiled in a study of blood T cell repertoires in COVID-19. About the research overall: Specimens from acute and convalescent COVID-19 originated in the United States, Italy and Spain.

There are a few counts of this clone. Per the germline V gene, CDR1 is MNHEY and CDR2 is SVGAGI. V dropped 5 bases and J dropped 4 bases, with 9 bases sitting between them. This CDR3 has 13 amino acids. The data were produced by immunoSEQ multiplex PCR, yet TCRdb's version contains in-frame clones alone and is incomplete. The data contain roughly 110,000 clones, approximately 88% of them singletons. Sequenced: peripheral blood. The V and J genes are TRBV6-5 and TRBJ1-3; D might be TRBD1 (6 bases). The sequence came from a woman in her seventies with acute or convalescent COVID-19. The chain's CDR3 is CASSPGTGNTIYF. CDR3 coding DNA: TGTGCCAGCAGTCCCGGGACAGGAAACACCATATATTTT.